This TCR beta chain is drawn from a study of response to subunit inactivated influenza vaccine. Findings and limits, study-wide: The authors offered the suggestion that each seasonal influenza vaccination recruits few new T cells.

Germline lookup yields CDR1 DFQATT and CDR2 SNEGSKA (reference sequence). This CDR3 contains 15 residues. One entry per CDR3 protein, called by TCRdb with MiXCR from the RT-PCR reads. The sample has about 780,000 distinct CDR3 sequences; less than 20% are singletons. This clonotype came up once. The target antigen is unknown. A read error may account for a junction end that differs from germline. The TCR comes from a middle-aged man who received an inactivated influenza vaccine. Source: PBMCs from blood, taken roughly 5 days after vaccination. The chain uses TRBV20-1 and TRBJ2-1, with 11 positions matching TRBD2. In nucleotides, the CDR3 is TGCAGTGCTAGGGCTAGCGGGGGGCGTTACAACGAGCAGTTCTTC. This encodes CSARASGGRYNEQFF.